The clone carrying this T cell receptor (beta chain) was picked up a small number of times. What it binds is not known. This sample stems from a study of T cell repertoires in cytomegalovirus infection. At the level of the study: HLA-B-restricted CMV epitopes that are well studied, plus recently identified HLA-C-restricted ones, were used by the study. CMV infection plus the matching HLA type was flagged by public TCR beta signatures. Study findings and constraints: Frequencies of public TCR beta families were cumulated, and this identified carriers of CMV plus the relevant HLA. The ex vivo response showed dominance by HLA-C-restricted CMV-specific TCR beta clonotypes.

V gave up 1 base and J gave up 2 bases, with 8 bases separating them. This CDR3 region has 14 residues. Germline CDR1 reads MGHDK; CDR2 reads SYGVNS. TCRdb re-analysed the reads in MiXCR, keeping a single row per CDR3 protein. The table records 380,000 or so distinct CDR3 sequences, about 35% of them present only once. The input for sequencing was cultured PBMCs, taken from culture after CMV antigen stimulation. The sequence derives from a human donor in good health (CMV status not recorded). Some clones in this sample may be carry-over from other donors' samples. This chain links TRBV25-1 with TRBJ2-5; tentatively, D is TRBD1 (6 bases). The CDR3 DNA is TGTGCCAGCAGTGAATCTCAGGGGCAAGAGACCCAGTACTTC. Its protein product is CASSESQGQETQYF.